These 8 T cell receptor beta chains originate from one sample sequenced in a study of cytomegalovirus exposure and HLA in healthy donors. PCR employed 60 Vbeta and 13 Jbeta primers. Data came from immunoSEQ multiplex PCR; TCRdb stores just in-frame clones and leaves some out. The table has 150,000 to 200,000 clones, approximately 72% seen once; the top ten hold roughly 2.5%. The sample was PBMCs. These receptors all come from a human donor in good health.

The gene calls are TRBV13 and TRBJ1-1; TRBD1 matches 8 bases. Unmatched junction bases numbered 5, after V lost 1 base and J lost 4 bases. Germline V gene lookup returns CDR1 PRHDT and CDR2 FYEKMQ (reference sequence). The CDR3 contains 15 residues. The DNA of the CDR3 is TGTGCCAGCAGCTTAGCGGCAGGGGGCTGCACTGAAGCTTTCTTT. Protein: CASSLAAGGCTEAFF.

The J gene is TRBJ2-7, the V gene TRBV4-1; 13 nucleotides match TRBD2. CDR1 and CDR2 (germline): MGHRA, YSYEKL. Trimming took 5 bases from V and 2 from J; bases not matched to a gene: 6. The CDR3 contains 16 residues. CDR3 sequence: CASSLRGTSGAYEQYF. CDR3 in DNA: TGCGCCAGCAGCTTACGTGGGACTAGCGGGGCCTACGAGCAGTACTTC.

This clone has a handful of counts. V and J are TRBV2 and TRBJ1-5, with a possible D match to TRBD1 (6 bases). The ends were cut back, 6 bases at V and 0 bases at J, with 12 bases in the middle. This CDR3 region has 15 residues. Per the germline V gene, CDR1 is SNHLY and CDR2 is FYNNEI. The CDR3: CASRERQVSNQPQHF. CDR3 bases: TGTGCCAGCAGAGAGAGACAGGTTAGCAATCAGCCCCAGCATTTT. The full variable domain, its missing parts supplied by reference TRBV2 and TRBJ1-5, is EPEVTQTPSHQVTQMGQEVILRCVPISNHLYFYWYRQILGQKVEFLVSFYNNEISEKSEIFDDQFSVERPDGSNFTLKIRSTKLEDSAMYFCASRERQVSNQPQHFGDGTRLSIL.

The table lists this clone with a count of one. This rearrangement joins TRBV7-2 to TRBJ2-7; D may be TRBD2 (6 bases). CDR1 SGHTA and CDR2 FQGNSA come from the germline V gene. Trimming pared 5 bases from V and 0 bases from J, leaving 11 bases between. The length of the CDR3 is 14 residues. CDR3 DNA sequence: TGTGCCAGCAGCCCGGACTACAGCTCCTACGAGCAGTACTTC. This codes for CASSPDYSSYEQYF.

The V call is TRBV25-1, the J call TRBJ1-1, with D perhaps matching TRBD1 (5 bases). The CDR3 extends over 15 amino acids. The ends were cut back, 3 bases at V and 5 bases at J, with 16 bases in the middle. Germline V lookup: CDR1 MGHDK, CDR2 SYGVNS. The CDR3 region is CASSDGQGVGTEAFF. As DNA, the CDR3 is TGTGCCAGCAGTGATGGCCAGGGTGTTGGGACTGAAGCTTTCTTT.

The genes are TRBV10-1 and TRBJ2-7; D might be TRBD1 (5 bases). Trimming left V 10 bases short and J 6 bases short, with 19 bases between. This CDR3 region has 13 residues. From germline, CDR1 is WNHNN and CDR2 SYGVQD (reference sequence). Here the CDR3 reads CATVKGRLCEQYF. CDR3 bases: TGCGCCACCGTCAAGGGGCGATTATGCGAGCAGTACTTC.

This clone was seen just once. The chain carries TRBV7-6 and TRBJ1-2; D is perhaps TRBD1 (5 bases). This CDR3 has 13 residues. Germline CDR1 SGHVS, CDR2 FNYEAQ. V lost 5 bases, J lost 7 bases, and 14 bases lay in between. The chain's CDR3 is CASSPSYQGGYTF. The CDR3 DNA reads TGTGCCAGCAGCCCGAGCTACCAGGGTGGCTACACCTTC.

Only one count was recorded for this clone. A read error may account for a junction end that differs from germline. This rearrangement joins TRBV7-7 to TRBJ2-1, with 10 bases matching TRBD1. The germline gives CDR1 SSHAT, CDR2 FNYEAQ (reference sequence). The length of the CDR3 is 14 residues. In DNA form, the CDR3 reads TGTGCTAGCAGCTTGACAGGGGGCCTGGGTGAGCAGTTCTTC. Protein: CASSLTGGLGEQFF.